This is a list of T cell receptor beta chains from one sample in a study of CD8+ T cells in alopecia areata. Profiled with immunoSEQ multiplex PCR; TCRdb holds only in-frame clones, not every one. Here the sample spans about 150,000 clones, around 86% being singletons. This specimen was CD8+ T cells sorted from blood, taken at week 0. The receptors derive from a human donor with alopecia areata. The CDR3 runs from the conserved cysteine through the conserved F or W. D genes are given only for firm matches.

d_gene: .
v_gene: TRBV11-1
CDR3aa: CASSFGGYEQYF

d_gene: .
v_gene: TRBV7-9
CDR3aa: CASSAGTDSGANVLTF

d_gene: .
v_gene: TRBV4-1
CDR3aa: CASSRTQTNTGELFF

d_gene: .
v_gene: TRBV11-2
CDR3aa: CASSLGPDTQYF

d_gene: .
v_gene: TRBV19
CDR3aa: CASSSPGDSDYEQYF

d_gene: .
v_gene: TRBV30
CDR3aa: CAWSVFPAGTLAWGQFF

d_gene: .
v_gene: TRBV7-9
CDR3aa: CASSFMGGETYGYTF

d_gene: .
v_gene: TRBV6-5
CDR3aa: CAVGGTGSQPQHF

d_gene: .
v_gene: TRBV28
CDR3aa: CASSPDLDVSYEQYF

d_gene: .
v_gene: TRBV7-9
CDR3aa: CASISEGSDTEAFF

d_gene: TRBD2
v_gene: TRBV5-1
CDR3aa: CASSQTGTSGTTDTQYF